This TCR beta chain emerged from a study of technical replicates of blood from a handful of donors. With 5 bases clipped from V and 3 bases from J, the junction kept 13 bases outside the gene matches. This CDR3 is 16 amino acids long. Germline values: CDR1 SGHVS, CDR2 FQNEAQ. Sequenced by immunoSEQ multiplex PCR; TCRdb stores in-frame clones only, minus some. The sample lists some 87,000 clones, about 97% occurring once. Sequenced input: T cells isolated from PBMCs. The origin of this receptor is a human donor in good health. J is TRBJ2-7 and V is TRBV7-8, with 7 nucleotides matching TRBD1. Here the CDR3 reads CASSPWDSREVYEQYF. CDR3 bases: TGTGCCAGCAGCCCCTGGGACAGCCGAGAAGTCTACGAGCAGTACTTC. Looking up the rest from reference TRBV7-8 and TRBJ2-7 gives the full variable domain: GAGVSQSPRYKVAKRGQDVALRCDPISGHVSLFWYQQALGQGPEFLTYFQNEAQLDKSGLPSDRFFAERPEGSVSTLKIQRTQQEDSAVYLCASSPWDSREVYEQYFGPGTRLTVT.